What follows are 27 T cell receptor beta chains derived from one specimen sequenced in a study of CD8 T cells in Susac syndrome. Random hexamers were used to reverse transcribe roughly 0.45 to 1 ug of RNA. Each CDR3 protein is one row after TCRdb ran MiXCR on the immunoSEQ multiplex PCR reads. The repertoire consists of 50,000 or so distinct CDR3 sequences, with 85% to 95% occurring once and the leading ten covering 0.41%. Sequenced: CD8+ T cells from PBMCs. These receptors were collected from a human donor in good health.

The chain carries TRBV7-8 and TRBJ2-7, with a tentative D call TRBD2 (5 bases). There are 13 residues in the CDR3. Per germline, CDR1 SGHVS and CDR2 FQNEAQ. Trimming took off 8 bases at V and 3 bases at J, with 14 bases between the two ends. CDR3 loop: CASQEGYSYEQYF. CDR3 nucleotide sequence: TGTGCCAGCCAAGAGGGATACAGCTACGAGCAGTACTTC.

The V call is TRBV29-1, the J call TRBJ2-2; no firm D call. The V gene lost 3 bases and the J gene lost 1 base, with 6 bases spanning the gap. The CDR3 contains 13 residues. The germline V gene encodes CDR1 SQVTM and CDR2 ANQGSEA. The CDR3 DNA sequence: TGCAGCGTTGATTGGCAGAACACCGGGGAGCTGTTTTTT. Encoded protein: CSVDWQNTGELFF.

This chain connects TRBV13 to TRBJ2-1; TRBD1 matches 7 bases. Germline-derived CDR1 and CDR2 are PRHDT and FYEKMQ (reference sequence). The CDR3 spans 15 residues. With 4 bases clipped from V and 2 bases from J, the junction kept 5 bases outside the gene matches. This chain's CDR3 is CASSSRQGPYNEQFF. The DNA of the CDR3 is TGTGCCAGCAGCTCCCGACAGGGACCCTACAATGAGCAGTTCTTC.

CDR3 sequence reads: CAISEPPTYEQYF. CDR3 bases: TGTGCCATCAGTGAGCCTCCGACGTACGAGCAGTACTTC. The chain employs TRBV10-3 and TRBJ2-7; D is uncertain. Trimming removed 2 bases at V and 4 bases at J, with 9 bases between. Germline CDR1 ENHRY, CDR2 SYGVKD. This CDR3 has 13 amino acids.

The CDR3 protein is CASSYSKPAGVDEQFF. As DNA, the CDR3 is TGTGCCAGCAGTTACTCGAAACCAGCGGGAGTCGATGAGCAGTTCTTC. The chain couples TRBV6-5 to TRBJ2-1, with 8 bases fitting TRBD2. The CDR3 extends over 16 amino acids. Losses at the gene ends were 0 bases for V and 8 bases for J; bases not matched to a gene: 9. Per germline, CDR1 MNHEY and CDR2 SVGAGI.

CDR3 DNA sequence: TGTGCCAGCAGCCACCCACCAAGGACGGCCATCTACGAGCAGTACTTC. Amino acids: CASSHPPRTAIYEQYF. The V call is TRBV5-4, the J call TRBJ2-7; no definite D call. CDR3 length equals 16 residues. Germline V lookup: CDR1 SGHNT, CDR2 YYREEE (reference sequence). Trimming shortened V by 4 bases and J by 3 bases, and 20 bases separated the two germline ends.

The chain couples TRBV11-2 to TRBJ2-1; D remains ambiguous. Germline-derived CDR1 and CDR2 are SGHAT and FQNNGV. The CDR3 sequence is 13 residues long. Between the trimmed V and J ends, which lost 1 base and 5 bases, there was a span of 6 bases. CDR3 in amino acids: CASSLAENNEQFF. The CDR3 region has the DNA TGTGCCAGCAGCTTAGCAGAAAACAATGAGCAGTTCTTC.

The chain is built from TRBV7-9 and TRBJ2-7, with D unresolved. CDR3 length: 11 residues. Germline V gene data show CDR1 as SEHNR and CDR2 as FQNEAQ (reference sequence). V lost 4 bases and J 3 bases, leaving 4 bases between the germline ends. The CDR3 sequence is CASSSNYEQYF. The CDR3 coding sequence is TGTGCCAGCAGCTCGAACTACGAGCAGTACTTC.

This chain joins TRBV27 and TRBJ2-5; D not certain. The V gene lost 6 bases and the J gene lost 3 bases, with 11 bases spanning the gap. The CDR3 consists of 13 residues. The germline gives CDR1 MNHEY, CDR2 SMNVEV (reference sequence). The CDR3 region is CASRTYREETQYF. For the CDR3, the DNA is TGTGCCAGCAGGACCTACCGGGAAGAGACCCAGTACTTC.

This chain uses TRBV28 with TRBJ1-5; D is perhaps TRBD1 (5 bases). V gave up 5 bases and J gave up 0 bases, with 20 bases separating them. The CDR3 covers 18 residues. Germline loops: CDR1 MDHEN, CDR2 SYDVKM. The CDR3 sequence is CASSTAGGGSYSNQPQHF. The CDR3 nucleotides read TGTGCCAGCAGTACCGCTGGGGGAGGGTCCTATAGCAATCAGCCCCAGCATTTT.

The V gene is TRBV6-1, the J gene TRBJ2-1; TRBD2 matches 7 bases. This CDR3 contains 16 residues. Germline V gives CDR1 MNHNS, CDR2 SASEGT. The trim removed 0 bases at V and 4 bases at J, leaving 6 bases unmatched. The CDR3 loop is CASSEAAGAPYNEQFF. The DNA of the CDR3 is TGTGCCAGCAGTGAAGCGGCGGGAGCCCCTTACAATGAGCAGTTCTTC.

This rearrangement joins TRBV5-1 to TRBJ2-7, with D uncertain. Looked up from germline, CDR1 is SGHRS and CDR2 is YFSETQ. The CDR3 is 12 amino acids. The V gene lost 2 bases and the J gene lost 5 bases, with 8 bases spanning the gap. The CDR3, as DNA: TGCGCCAGCAGCTTTAATGGGAACGAGCAGTACTTC. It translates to CASSFNGNEQYF. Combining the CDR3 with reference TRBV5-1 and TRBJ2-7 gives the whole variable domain KAGVTQTPRYLIKTRGQQVTLSCSPISGHRSVSWYQQTPGQGLQFLFEYFSETQRNKGNFPGRFSGRQFSNSRSEMNVSTLELGDSALYLCASSFNGNEQYFGPGTRLTVT.

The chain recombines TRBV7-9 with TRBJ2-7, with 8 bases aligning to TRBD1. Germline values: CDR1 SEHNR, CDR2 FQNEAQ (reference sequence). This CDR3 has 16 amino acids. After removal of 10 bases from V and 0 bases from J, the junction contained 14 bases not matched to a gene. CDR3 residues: CATWTGFNPSSYEQYF. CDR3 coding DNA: TGTGCCACCTGGACAGGGTTCAACCCCTCCTCCTACGAGCAGTACTTC.

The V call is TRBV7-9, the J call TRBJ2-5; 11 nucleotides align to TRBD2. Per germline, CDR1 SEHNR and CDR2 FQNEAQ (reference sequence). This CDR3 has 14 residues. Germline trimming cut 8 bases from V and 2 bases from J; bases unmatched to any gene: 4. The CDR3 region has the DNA TGTGCCAGCCAAACTAGCGGGAGTCAAGAGACCCAGTACTTC. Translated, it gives CASQTSGSQETQYF.

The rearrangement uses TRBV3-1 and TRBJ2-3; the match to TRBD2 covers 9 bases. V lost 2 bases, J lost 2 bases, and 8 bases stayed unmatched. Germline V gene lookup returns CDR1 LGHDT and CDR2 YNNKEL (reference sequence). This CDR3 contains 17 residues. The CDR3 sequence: CASSQFGAGGYTDTQYF. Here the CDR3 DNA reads TGTGCCAGCAGCCAATTCGGCGCGGGAGGGTACACAGATACGCAGTATTTT.

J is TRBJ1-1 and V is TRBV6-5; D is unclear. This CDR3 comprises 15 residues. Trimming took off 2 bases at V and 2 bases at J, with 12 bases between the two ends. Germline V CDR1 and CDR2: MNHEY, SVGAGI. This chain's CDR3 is CASSYTTPRNTEAFF. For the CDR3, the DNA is TGTGCCAGCAGTTACACTACCCCCCGCAACACTGAAGCTTTCTTT.

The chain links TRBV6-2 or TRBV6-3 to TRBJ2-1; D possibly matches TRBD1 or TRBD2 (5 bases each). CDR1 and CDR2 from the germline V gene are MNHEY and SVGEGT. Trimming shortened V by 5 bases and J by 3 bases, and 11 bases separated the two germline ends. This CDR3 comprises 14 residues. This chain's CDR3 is CASSLDSGYNEQFF. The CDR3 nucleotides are TGTGCCAGCAGTCTAGACAGCGGCTACAATGAGCAGTTCTTC.

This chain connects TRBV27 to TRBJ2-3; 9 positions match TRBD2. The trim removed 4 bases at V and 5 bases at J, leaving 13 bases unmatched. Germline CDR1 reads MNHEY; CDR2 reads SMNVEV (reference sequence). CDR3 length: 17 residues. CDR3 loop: CASSSGGPGLAIDTQYF. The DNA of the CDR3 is TGTGCCAGCAGTTCGGGTGGCCCGGGACTAGCTATAGATACGCAGTATTTT.

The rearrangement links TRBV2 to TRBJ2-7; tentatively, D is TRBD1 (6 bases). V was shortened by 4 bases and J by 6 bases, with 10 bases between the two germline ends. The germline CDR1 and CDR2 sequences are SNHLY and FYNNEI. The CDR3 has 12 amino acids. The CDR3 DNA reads TGTGCCAGCAGTGTCCCAGGGGTCGAGCAGTACTTC. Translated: CASSVPGVEQYF.

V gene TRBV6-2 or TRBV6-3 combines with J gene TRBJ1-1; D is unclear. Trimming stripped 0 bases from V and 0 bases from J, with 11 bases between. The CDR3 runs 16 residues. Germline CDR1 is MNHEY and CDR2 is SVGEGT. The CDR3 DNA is TGTGCCAGCAGTTACTCGATCCCCGATATGAACACTGAAGCTTTCTTT. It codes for CASSYSIPDMNTEAFF.

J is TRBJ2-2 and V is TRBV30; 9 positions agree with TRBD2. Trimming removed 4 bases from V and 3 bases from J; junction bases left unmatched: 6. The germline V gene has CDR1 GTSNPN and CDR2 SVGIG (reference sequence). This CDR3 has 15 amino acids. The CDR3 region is CAWTLAGVDTGELFF. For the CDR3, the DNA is TGTGCCTGGACCTTAGCGGGAGTCGACACCGGGGAGCTGTTTTTT.

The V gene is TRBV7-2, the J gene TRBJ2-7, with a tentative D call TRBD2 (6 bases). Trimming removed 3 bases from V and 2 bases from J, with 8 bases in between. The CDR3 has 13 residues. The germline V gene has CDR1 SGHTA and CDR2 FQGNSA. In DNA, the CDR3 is TGTGCCAGCAGCTTCGGGGGTCCCTACGAGCAGTACTTC. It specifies CASSFGGPYEQYF.

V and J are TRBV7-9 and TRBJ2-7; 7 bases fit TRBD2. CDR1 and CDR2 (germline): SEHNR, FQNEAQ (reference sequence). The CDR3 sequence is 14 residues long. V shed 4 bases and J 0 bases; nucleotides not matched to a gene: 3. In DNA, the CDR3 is TGTGCCAGCAGCTCCAGGGACTACTCCTACGAGCAGTACTTC. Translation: CASSSRDYSYEQYF.

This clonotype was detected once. CDR3 sequence: CASSQDGGGSWYNEQFF. The CDR3, as DNA: TGCGCCAGCAGCCAAGATGGGGGGGGGAGTTGGTACAATGAGCAGTTCTTC. The rearrangement uses TRBV4-3 and TRBJ2-1; 7 positions match TRBD2. V lost 0 bases, J lost 4 bases, and 9 bases stayed unmatched. This CDR3 comprises 17 residues. CDR1 is LGHNA, CDR2 YSLEER, per germline.

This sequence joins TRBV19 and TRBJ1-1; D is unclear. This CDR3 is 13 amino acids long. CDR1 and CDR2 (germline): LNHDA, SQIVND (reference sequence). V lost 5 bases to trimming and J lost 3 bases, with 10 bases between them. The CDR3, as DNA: TGTGCCAGTAGTCTGGGATGGGACACTGAAGCTTTCTTT. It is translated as CASSLGWDTEAFF.

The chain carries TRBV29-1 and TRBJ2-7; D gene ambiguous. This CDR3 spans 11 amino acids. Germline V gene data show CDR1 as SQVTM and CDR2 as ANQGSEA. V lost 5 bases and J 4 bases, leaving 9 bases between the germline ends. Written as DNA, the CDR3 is TGCAGCGTTCTCCTGGGGTACGAGCAGTACTTC. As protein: CSVLLGYEQYF.

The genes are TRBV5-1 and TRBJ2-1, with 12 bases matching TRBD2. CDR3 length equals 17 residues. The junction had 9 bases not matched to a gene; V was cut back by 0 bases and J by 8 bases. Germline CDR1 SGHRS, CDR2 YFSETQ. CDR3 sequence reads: CASSLAASGRVVDEQFF. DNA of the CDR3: TGCGCCAGCAGCTTGGCCGCTAGCGGGAGGGTGGTCGATGAGCAGTTCTTC. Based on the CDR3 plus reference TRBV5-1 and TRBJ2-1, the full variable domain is KAGVTQTPRYLIKTRGQQVTLSCSPISGHRSVSWYQQTPGQGLQFLFEYFSETQRNKGNFPGRFSGRQFSNSRSEMNVSTLELGDSALYLCASSLAASGRVVDEQFFGPGTRLTVL.